This T cell receptor beta chain was recovered during a study of blood T cell repertoires in COVID-19. Across the whole study: Acute-phase and convalescent COVID-19 samples originated in the United States, Italy and Spain. Sources were T cells, B-cell-depleted T cells, or PBMCs; the material itself was cDNA or gDNA.

Authors' processing steps: From reference gene primer amplification, estimates of nucleated cell counts were derived. The data were produced by immunoSEQ multiplex PCR, yet TCRdb's version contains in-frame clones alone and is incomplete. That table gives V, J and clone size, and the DNA gave D and trimming. Seen here are a few hundred thousand clones, 86% observed once, and the top ten hold around an eighth. This clone has only a few counts. The CDR3 runs to 11 residues. From germline, CDR1 is SGHVS and CDR2 FQNEAQ. V lost 5 bases, J lost 8 bases, and 9 bases lay in between. The chain couples TRBV7-8 to TRBJ1-2; a weak D match, TRBD1 (6 bases). The receptor comes from a man older than 75 with acute or convalescent COVID-19. Sequencing used peripheral blood. CDR3 in amino acids: CASSGGQGYTF. The CDR3, as DNA: TGTGCCAGCAGCGGAGGACAGGGCTACACCTTC.